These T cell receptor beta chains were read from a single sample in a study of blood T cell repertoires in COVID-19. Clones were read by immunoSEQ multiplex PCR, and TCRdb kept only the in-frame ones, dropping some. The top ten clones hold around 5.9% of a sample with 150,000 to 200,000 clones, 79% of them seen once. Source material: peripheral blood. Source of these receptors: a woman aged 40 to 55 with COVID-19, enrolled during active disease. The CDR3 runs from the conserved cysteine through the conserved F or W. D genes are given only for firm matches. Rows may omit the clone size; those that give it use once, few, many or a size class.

DNA: TGTGCCAGAATATCCGGGACAGGCGTAAATCAGCCCCAGCATTTT
CDR3: CARISGTGVNQPQHF
V: TRBV27
J: TRBJ1-5
size: NA
D: TRBD1

DNA: TGTGCCAGTAGAAACCCCAGGGGAAGGGACTATGGCTACACCTTC
CDR3: CASRNPRGRDYGYTF
V: TRBV19
J: TRBJ1-2
size: NA
D: NA

DNA: TGTGCCAGCAGCTTTTACCGGGACACTTCCTACGAGCAGTACTTC
CDR3: CASSFYRDTSYEQYF
V: TRBV7-9
J: TRBJ2-7
size: few
D: NA

DNA: TGTGCCAGCAGCCAGTCAGGAGCTTCAGGGGGCGTCGGGGGCTATGGCTACACCTTC
CDR3: CASSQSGASGGVGGYGYTF
V: TRBV4-2
J: TRBJ1-2
size: NA
D: TRBD1

DNA: TGTGCCAGCACCAAAGCCGGTCCTAACTCTCCCTACGAGCAGTACTTC
CDR3: CASTKAGPNSPYEQYF
V: TRBV11-1
J: TRBJ2-7
size: NA
D: NA

DNA: TGCGCCAGCAACCCCGACAGGCTGATGAACACTGAAGCTTTCTTT
CDR3: CASNPDRLMNTEAFF
V: TRBV5-1
J: TRBJ1-1
size: few
D: NA

DNA: TGTGCCAGCAGTTTCCGGGACAGGGTCTCCTTC
CDR3: CASSFRDRVSF
V: TRBV5-8
J: TRBJ1-2
size: NA
D: TRBD1

DNA: TGTGCCAGCAGTATGATACAAAAGTACGAGCAGTACTTC
CDR3: CASSMIQKYEQYF
V: TRBV2
J: TRBJ2-7
size: NA
D: NA

DNA: TGTGCCTGGACCGCGGGGACAGCTGGAGATACGCAGTATTTT
CDR3: CAWTAGTAGDTQYF
V: TRBV30
J: TRBJ2-3
size: NA
D: NA

DNA: TGTGCCAGCAGCTTGAAGGCAGGGCTAACTGAAGCTTTCTTT
CDR3: CASSLKAGLTEAFF
V: TRBV5-8
J: TRBJ1-1
size: NA
D: NA

DNA: TGTGCCAGCGCCCTTAACAGAGCCTACGAGCAGTACTTC
CDR3: CASALNRAYEQYF
V: TRBV6-5
J: TRBJ2-7
size: NA
D: NA

DNA: TGTGCCACCAGCAGTCAGAGTTTGGACAGGGATCCGTGGGGCACAGATACGCAGTATTTT
CDR3: CATSSQSLDRDPWGTDTQYF
V: TRBV15
J: TRBJ2-3
size: NA
D: TRBD1

DNA: TGTGCCAGCAGCCTCCTCGGGACAGAGACCGGGGAGCTGTTTTTT
CDR3: CASSLLGTETGELFF
V: TRBV3-1/TRBV3-2
J: TRBJ2-2
size: NA
D: TRBD1

DNA: TGTGCCAGCAGCTTGTCATACGCGGAGACCCAGTACTTC
CDR3: CASSLSYAETQYF
V: TRBV7-3
J: TRBJ2-5
size: NA
D: NA

DNA: TGTGCCAGCAGGCCTATCGGTATCCCGAACACTGAAGCTTTCTTT
CDR3: CASRPIGIPNTEAFF
V: TRBV27
J: TRBJ1-1
size: NA
D: NA

DNA: TGTGCTAGTGGACGACAGGGGATAGTCGACAATGAGCAGTTCTTC
CDR3: CASGRQGIVDNEQFF
V: TRBV12-5
J: TRBJ2-1
size: once
D: TRBD1

DNA: TGTGCCAGCAGCCCAGGGACACCTTTTAACACTGAAGCTTTCTTT
CDR3: CASSPGTPFNTEAFF
V: TRBV3-1/TRBV3-2
J: TRBJ1-1
size: once
D: NA

DNA: TGTGCCAGCAGCCGCCTTACTAATAGCCGGCACAAAAACATTCAGTACTTC
CDR3: CASSRLTNSRHKNIQYF
V: TRBV3-1/TRBV3-2
J: TRBJ2-4
size: NA
D: NA

DNA: TGTGCCTGGAGAAAGGCGCGGGGGTACAATGAGCAGTTCTTC
CDR3: CAWRKARGYNEQFF
V: TRBV30
J: TRBJ2-1
size: NA
D: TRBD2

DNA: TGCGCCAGCAAGTCGGGTCTAGGACAGATGAACACTGAAGCTTTCTTT
CDR3: CASKSGLGQMNTEAFF
V: TRBV5-1
J: TRBJ1-1
size: NA
D: NA

DNA: TGTGCCTGGAGTGTAATCGGGGGGGAGCAGTTCTTC
CDR3: CAWSVIGGEQFF
V: TRBV30
J: TRBJ2-1
size: NA
D: TRBD2

DNA: TGTGCCAGCAGCTTAGACGGGGGGGCCTGGGAGACCCAGTACTTC
CDR3: CASSLDGGAWETQYF
V: TRBV7-9
J: TRBJ2-5
size: once
D: TRBD2

DNA: TGTGCCAGCAGCCTAGGACTCCCGTTTAGCGGGAGGGCCCCCGACGAGCAGTTCTTC
CDR3: CASSLGLPFSGRAPDEQFF
V: TRBV4-2
J: TRBJ2-1
size: NA
D: TRBD2

DNA: TGTGCCAGCAGTTACCCAGCGGGAACGGCCTACGAGCAGTACTTC
CDR3: CASSYPAGTAYEQYF
V: TRBV6-5
J: TRBJ2-7
size: NA
D: TRBD2

DNA: TGTGCCAGCAGTGCAAGGACAGGGGGTAATGAAAAACTGTTTTTT
CDR3: CASSARTGGNEKLFF
V: TRBV27
J: TRBJ1-4
size: NA
D: TRBD1

DNA: TGTGCCAGCAGCTCAGGATTGGGCACAGATACGCAGTATTTT
CDR3: CASSSGLGTDTQYF
V: TRBV7-9
J: TRBJ2-3
size: NA
D: NA

DNA: TGTGCCAGCAGCGACCCCGGGACACTCCTATATGGCTACACCTTC
CDR3: CASSDPGTLLYGYTF
V: TRBV25-1
J: TRBJ1-2
size: NA
D: NA

DNA: TGTGCCAGCTCCCCCTCCGGGACTAGGAACAATGAGCAGTTCTTC
CDR3: CASSPSGTRNNEQFF
V: TRBV18
J: TRBJ2-1
size: NA
D: TRBD2

DNA: TGTGCCAGCAGCTCGGAAAAGAGACTAGCGGGGGGGCGACGGACCTACGAGCAGTACTTC
CDR3: CASSSEKRLAGGRRTYEQYF
V: TRBV7-8
J: TRBJ2-7
size: NA
D: TRBD2

DNA: TGTGCCAGCAGTGACTACAGGGAGGGCTACACCTTC
CDR3: CASSDYREGYTF
V: TRBV7-8
J: TRBJ1-2
size: NA
D: NA

DNA: TGCAGCGTTACCCTCGGGTCCTATGGCTACACCTTC
CDR3: CSVTLGSYGYTF
V: TRBV29-1
J: TRBJ1-2
size: NA
D: NA

DNA: TGTGCCAGCAGCTTGGAGGCAGGGAACAATTCACCCCTCCACTTT
CDR3: CASSLEAGNNSPLHF
V: TRBV5-4
J: TRBJ1-6
size: NA
D: NA

DNA: TGTGCCAGCAGGGGACTAGCGGGAGGAGCCGGGGAGCTGTTTTTT
CDR3: CASRGLAGGAGELFF
V: TRBV2
J: TRBJ2-2
size: NA
D: TRBD2

DNA: TGTGCCAGCAGTCCGTTAGGGGGGGCGGGCACAGATACGCAGTATTTT
CDR3: CASSPLGGAGTDTQYF
V: TRBV28
J: TRBJ2-3
size: few
D: NA

DNA: TGTGCCAGCAGCTGGGGGACTACGTCCGCCGGGGAGCTGTTTTTT
CDR3: CASSWGTTSAGELFF
V: TRBV11-1
J: TRBJ2-2
size: NA
D: TRBD2

DNA: TGCAGTGCTAGAGACGAAGAGACCCAGTACTTC
CDR3: CSARDEETQYF
V: TRBV20-1
J: TRBJ2-5
size: NA
D: NA

DNA: TGTGCCTGGATCCCCGGGACAGTCGATAATTCACCCCTCCACTTT
CDR3: CAWIPGTVDNSPLHF
V: TRBV30
J: TRBJ1-6
size: few
D: TRBD1

DNA: TGTGCCAGCAGTTACTCTCCAGGGAACTATGGCTACACCTTC
CDR3: CASSYSPGNYGYTF
V: TRBV6-6
J: TRBJ1-2
size: NA
D: NA

DNA: TGCGCCAGCAGCTTGGTGGGACAGGGCGGCTCACCCCTCCACTTT
CDR3: CASSLVGQGGSPLHF
V: TRBV5-1
J: TRBJ1-6
size: NA
D: TRBD1

DNA: TGTGCCAGCAGTTACTCATACGGACTATTTGGACAGGAGCGGACCTTC
CDR3: CASSYSYGLFGQERTF
V: TRBV6-5
J: TRBJ1-2
size: NA
D: TRBD1

DNA: TGTGCCAGCAGTTACCCGGAGGGAGGGAGGCAGTACTTC
CDR3: CASSYPEGGRQYF
V: TRBV6-6
J: TRBJ2-7
size: NA
D: TRBD2